This TCR beta chain was observed in a study of Graves' ophthalmopathy and Graves' hyperthyroidism. This clonotype was recorded at least ten times. Its specificity is not known. Scientists amplified the TCR beta CDR3 regions from RNA transcripts. An opening RT-PCR round employed HTBI primers and preceded a second-round multiplex PCR. TCRdb redid the calling of the multiplex PCR reads with MiXCR, one entry per CDR3 protein. The sample lists approximately 700,000 distinct CDR3 sequences, roughly 40% occurring once. Study outcomes and limitations: Cross-validated, the 13-signature model showed 87.88%/81.08% sensitivity/specificity, and 80%/75% in the test set.

The study enrolled ophthalmopathy donors with moderate-to-severe activity, CAS ≥3, NOSPECS ≥4 and duration under 3 months. This CDR3 contains 14 residues. CDR1 and CDR2 (germline): SQVTM, ANQGSEA. V dropped 3 bases and J dropped 10 bases, with 21 bases sitting between them. The sequencing input was peripheral blood. The V gene is TRBV29-1, the J gene TRBJ1-1, with D uncertain. The TCR sequence derives from an adult man with Graves' ophthalmopathy. As DNA, the CDR3 is TGCAGCGTTGAGGTGGGCGCAACGACCCGGGGAGCTTTCTTT. This encodes CSVEVGATTRGAFF.